What follows is one TCR beta chain and its context. Its antigen is still unknown. Blood sampling took place at baseline, cycle 4 day 1, and cycle 7 day 1. The data were obtained in a study of OX40 agonist ivuxolimab in advanced cancers. General study points: Relative to CD4+ cells, CD8+ T cells on average had more expanded clones. It was not determined which antigens were specifically recognized by the peripheral T cells that had undergone clonal expansion.

The CDR3 has 11 amino acids. The V gene's germline CDR1 is LNHDA and CDR2 SQIVND (reference sequence). Trimming removed 2 bases at V and 3 bases at J, with 1 base between. The protocol was immunoSEQ multiplex PCR, while the TCRdb copy is restricted to in-frame clones and leaves out a portion. The table lists 40,000 to 45,000 clones, about 90% of them singletons. This sequence was found in an adult with an advanced solid tumor such as melanoma, head and neck, liver or kidney cancer. The V call is TRBV19, the J call TRBJ1-1; no definite D call. The material was CD4+ or CD8+ T cells sorted from blood, obtained in a trial of the OX40 agonist ivuxolimab. CDR3 coding DNA: TGTGCCAGTAGTATATACACTGAAGCTTTCTTT. It is translated as CASSIYTEAFF.